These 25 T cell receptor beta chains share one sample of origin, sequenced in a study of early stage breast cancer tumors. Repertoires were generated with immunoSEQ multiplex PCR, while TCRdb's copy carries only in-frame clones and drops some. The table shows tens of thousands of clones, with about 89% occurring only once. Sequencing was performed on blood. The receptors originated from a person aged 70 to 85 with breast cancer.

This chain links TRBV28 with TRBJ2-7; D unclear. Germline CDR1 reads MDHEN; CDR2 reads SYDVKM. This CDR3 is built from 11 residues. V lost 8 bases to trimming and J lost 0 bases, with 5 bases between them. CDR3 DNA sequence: TGTGCCAGCGCCAGCTCCTACGAGCAGTACTTC. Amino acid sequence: CASASSYEQYF.

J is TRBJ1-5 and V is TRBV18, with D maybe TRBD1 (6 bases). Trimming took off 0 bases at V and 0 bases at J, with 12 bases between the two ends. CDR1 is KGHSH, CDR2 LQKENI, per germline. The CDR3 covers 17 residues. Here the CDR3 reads CASSPPDRKHSNQPQHF. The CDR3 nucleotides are TGTGCCAGCTCACCACCCGACAGGAAACATAGCAATCAGCCCCAGCATTTT.

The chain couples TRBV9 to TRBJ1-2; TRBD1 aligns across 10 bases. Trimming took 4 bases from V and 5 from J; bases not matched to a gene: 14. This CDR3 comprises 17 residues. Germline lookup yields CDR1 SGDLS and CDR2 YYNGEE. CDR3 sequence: CASSKRQGAPGGYGYTF. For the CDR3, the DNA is TGTGCCAGCAGCAAACGACAGGGGGCGCCTGGGGGGTATGGCTACACCTTC. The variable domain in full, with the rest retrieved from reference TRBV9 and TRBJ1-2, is DSGVTQTPKHLITATGQRVTLRCSPRSGDLSVYWYQQSLDQGLQFLIQYYNGEERAKGNILERFSAQQFPDLHSELNLSSLELGDSALYFCASSKRQGAPGGYGYTFGSGTRLTVV.

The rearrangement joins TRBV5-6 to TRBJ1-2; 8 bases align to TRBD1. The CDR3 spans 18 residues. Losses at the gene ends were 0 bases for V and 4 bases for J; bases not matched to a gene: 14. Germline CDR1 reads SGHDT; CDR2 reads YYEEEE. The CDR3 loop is CASSLAGISDRGFYGYTF. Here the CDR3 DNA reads TGTGCCAGCAGCTTGGCCGGCATATCAGACAGGGGATTCTATGGCTACACCTTC.

The CDR3 nucleotides read TGTGCCAGTAGACTAGCGGGGACCACAGATACGCAGTATTTT. Amino acid sequence: CASRLAGTTDTQYF. The J gene is TRBJ2-3, the V gene TRBV19, with 10 bases fitting TRBD2. Germline lookup yields CDR1 LNHDA and CDR2 SQIVND (reference sequence). V was clipped by 6 bases and J by 2 bases; unmatched bases: 2. This CDR3 has 14 residues.

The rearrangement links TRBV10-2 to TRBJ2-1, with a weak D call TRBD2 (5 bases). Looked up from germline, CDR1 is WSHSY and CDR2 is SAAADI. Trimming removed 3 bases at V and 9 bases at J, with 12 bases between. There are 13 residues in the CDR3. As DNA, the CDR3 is TGCGCCAGCAGTGATGCGGGCTCGGGTGAGCAGTTCTTC. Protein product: CASSDAGSGEQFF.

The CDR3 sequence: CSVDVPGTASNTDTQYF. In DNA form, the CDR3 reads TGCAGCGTTGACGTTCCCGGGACAGCCTCAAACACAGATACGCAGTATTTT. The V gene is TRBV29-1, the J gene TRBJ2-3; 7 bases are shared with TRBD1. The CDR3 sequence is 17 residues long. From germline, CDR1 is SQVTM and CDR2 ANQGSEA. The trim removed 3 bases at V and 2 bases at J, leaving 14 bases unmatched.

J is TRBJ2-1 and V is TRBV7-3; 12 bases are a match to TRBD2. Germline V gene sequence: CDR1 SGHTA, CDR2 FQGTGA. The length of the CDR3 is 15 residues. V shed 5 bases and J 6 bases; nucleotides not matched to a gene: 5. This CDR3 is CASSPGLAGPNEQFF. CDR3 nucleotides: TGTGCCAGCAGCCCGGGACTAGCGGGTCCCAATGAGCAGTTCTTC.

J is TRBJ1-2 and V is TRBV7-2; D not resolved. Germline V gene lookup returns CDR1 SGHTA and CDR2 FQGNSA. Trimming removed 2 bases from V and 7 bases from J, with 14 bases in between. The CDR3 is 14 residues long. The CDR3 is CASSLHGERPGYTF. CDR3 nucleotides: TGTGCCAGCAGCTTACATGGGGAGAGACCTGGCTACACCTTC.

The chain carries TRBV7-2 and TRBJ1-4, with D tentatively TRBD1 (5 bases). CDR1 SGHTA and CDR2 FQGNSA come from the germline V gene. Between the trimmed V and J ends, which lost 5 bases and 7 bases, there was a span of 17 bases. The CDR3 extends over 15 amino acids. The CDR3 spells CASSANGAEGEKLFF. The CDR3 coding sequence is TGTGCCAGCAGCGCAAATGGGGCGGAAGGTGAAAAACTGTTTTTT.

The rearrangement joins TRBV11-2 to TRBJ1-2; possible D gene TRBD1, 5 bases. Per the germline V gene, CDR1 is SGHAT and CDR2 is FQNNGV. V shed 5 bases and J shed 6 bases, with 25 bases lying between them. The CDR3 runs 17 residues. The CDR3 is CASSDSPGWQGRDGYTF. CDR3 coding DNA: TGTGCCAGCAGCGACTCCCCAGGGTGGCAGGGCAGGGATGGCTACACCTTC.

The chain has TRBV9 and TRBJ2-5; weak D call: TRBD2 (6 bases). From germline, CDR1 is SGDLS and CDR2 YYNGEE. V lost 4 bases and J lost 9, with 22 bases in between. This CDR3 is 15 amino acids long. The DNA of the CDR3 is TGTGCCAGCAGCAGCAGGGACTCACCCTGGGGGGCCCAGTACTTC. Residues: CASSSRDSPWGAQYF.

CDR3: CASSTDTGAYGNTIYF. For the CDR3, the DNA is TGTGCCAGTAGTACCGACACAGGGGCCTATGGAAACACCATATATTTT. This chain uses TRBV19 with TRBJ1-3, with 7 bases identical to TRBD1. J gave up 3 bases and V 4 bases, and 9 bases lay outside the gene matches. Germline CDR1 and CDR2: LNHDA and SQIVND (reference sequence). The CDR3 is 16 residues long.

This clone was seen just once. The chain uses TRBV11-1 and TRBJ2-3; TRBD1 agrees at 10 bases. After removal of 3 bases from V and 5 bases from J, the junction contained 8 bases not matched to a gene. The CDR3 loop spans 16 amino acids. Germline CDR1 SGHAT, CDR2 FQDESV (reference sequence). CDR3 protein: CASSFGDRGLVDTQYF. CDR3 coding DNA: TGTGCCAGCAGCTTTGGGGACAGGGGCTTGGTAGATACGCAGTATTTT.

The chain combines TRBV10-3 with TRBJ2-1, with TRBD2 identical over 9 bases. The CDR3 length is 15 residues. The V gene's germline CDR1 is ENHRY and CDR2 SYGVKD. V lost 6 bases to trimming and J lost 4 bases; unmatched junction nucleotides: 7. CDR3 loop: CAIRPTAGGYNEQFF. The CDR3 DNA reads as TGTGCCATCAGGCCGACAGCGGGAGGTTACAATGAGCAGTTCTTC.

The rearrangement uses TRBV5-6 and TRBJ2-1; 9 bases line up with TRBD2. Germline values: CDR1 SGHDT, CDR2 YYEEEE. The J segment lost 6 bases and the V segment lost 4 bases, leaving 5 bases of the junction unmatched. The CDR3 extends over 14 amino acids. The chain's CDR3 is CASSTGLASNEQFF. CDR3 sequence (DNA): TGTGCCAGCAGCACGGGACTAGCCTCCAATGAGCAGTTCTTC.

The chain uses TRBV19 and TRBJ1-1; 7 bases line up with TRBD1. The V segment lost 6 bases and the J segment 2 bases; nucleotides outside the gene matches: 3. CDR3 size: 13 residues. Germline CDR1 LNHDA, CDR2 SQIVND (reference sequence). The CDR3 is CASRGQFNTEAFF. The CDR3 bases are TGTGCCAGTAGGGGACAGTTCAACACTGAAGCTTTCTTT.

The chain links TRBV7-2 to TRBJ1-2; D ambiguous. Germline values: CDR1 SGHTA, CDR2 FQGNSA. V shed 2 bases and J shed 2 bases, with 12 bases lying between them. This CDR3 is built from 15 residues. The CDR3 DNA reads TGTGCCAGCAGCTTACGCGGAGAGGGAAACTATGGCTACACCTTC. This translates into CASSLRGEGNYGYTF.

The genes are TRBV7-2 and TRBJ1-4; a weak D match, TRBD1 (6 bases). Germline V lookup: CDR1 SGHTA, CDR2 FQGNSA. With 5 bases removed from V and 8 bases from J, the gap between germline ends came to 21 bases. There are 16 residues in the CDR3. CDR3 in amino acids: CASSPNPGTSREKLFF. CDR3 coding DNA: TGTGCCAGCAGCCCTAATCCTGGGACATCGCGCGAAAAACTGTTTTTT. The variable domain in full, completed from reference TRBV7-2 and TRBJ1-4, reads GAGVSQSPSNKVTEKGKDVELRCDPISGHTALYWYRQSLGQGLEFLIYFQGNSAPDKSGLPSDRFSAERTGGSVSTLTIQRTQQEDSAVYLCASSPNPGTSREKLFFGSGTQLSVL.

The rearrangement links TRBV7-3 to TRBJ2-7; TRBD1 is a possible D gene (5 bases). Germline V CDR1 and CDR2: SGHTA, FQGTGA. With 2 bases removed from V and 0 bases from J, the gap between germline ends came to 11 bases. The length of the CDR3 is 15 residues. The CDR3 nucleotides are TGTGCCAGCAGCTTATCACCTGGACACTCCTACGAGCAGTACTTC. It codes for CASSLSPGHSYEQYF.

Here the CDR3 DNA reads TGTGCCAGCAGCTTAGGGCTAGCGGAAACCTACGAGCAGTACTTC. Translated: CASSLGLAETYEQYF. The gene calls are TRBV13 and TRBJ2-7; 7 bases map to TRBD2. The ends lost 0 bases at V and 2 bases at J; junction bases unmatched: 4. CDR3 length: 15 residues. The germline gives CDR1 PRHDT, CDR2 FYEKMQ (reference sequence).

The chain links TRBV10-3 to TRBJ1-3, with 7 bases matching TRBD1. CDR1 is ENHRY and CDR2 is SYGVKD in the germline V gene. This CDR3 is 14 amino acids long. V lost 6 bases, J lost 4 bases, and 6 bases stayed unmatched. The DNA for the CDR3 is TGTGCCATCAGGCCCCAGGGGGACGGAAACACCATATATTTT. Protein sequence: CAIRPQGDGNTIYF.

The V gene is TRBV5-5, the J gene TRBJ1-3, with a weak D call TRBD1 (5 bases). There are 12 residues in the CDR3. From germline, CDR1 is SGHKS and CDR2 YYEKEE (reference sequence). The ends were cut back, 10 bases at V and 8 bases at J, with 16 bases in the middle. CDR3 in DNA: TGTGCCGGACCAGGGCGGACGGACACCATATATTTT. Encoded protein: CAGPGRTDTIYF. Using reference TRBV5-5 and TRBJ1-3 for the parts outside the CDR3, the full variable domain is DAGVTQSPTHLIKTRGQQVTLRCSPISGHKSVSWYQQVLGQGPQFIFQYYEKEERGRGNFPDRFSARQFPNYSSELNVNALLLGDSALYLCAGPGRTDTIYFGEGSWLTVV.

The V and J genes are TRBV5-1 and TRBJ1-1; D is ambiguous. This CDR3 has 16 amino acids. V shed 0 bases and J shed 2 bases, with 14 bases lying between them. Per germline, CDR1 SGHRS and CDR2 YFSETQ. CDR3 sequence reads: CASSLAVKPLNTEAFF. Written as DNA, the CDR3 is TGCGCCAGCAGCTTGGCCGTGAAACCCCTAAACACTGAAGCTTTCTTT. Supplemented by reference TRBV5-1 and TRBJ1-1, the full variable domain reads KAGVTQTPRYLIKTRGQQVTLSCSPISGHRSVSWYQQTPGQGLQFLFEYFSETQRNKGNFPGRFSGRQFSNSRSEMNVSTLELGDSALYLCASSLAVKPLNTEAFFGQGTRLTVV.

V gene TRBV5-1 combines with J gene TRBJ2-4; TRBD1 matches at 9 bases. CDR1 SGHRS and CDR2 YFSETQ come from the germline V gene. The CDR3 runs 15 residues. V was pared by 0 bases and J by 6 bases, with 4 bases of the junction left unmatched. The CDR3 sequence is CASSLGQGVGNIQYF. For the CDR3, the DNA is TGCGCCAGCAGCTTGGGACAGGGGGTTGGAAACATTCAGTACTTC.